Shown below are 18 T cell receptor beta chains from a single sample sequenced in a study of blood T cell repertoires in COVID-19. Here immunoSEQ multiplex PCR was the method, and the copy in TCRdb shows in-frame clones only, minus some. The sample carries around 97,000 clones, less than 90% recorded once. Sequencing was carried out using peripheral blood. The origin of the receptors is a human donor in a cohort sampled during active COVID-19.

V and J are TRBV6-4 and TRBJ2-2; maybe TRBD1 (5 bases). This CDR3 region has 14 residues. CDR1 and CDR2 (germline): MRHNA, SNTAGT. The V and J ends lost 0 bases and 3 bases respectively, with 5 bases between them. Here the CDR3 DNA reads TGTGCCAGCAGTGACTCACAGGACACCGGGGAGCTGTTTTTT. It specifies CASSDSQDTGELFF.

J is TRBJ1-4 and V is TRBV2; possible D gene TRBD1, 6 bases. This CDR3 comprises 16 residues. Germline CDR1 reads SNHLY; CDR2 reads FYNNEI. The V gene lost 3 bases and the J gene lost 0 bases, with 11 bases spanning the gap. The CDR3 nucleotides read TGTGCCAGCAGTGAGCCAGGGGTCCCAACTAATGAAAAACTGTTTTTT. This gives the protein CASSEPGVPTNEKLFF.

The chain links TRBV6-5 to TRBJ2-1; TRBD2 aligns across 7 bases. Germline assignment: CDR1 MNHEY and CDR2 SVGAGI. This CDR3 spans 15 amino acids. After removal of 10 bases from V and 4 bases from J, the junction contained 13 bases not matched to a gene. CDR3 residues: CATRGGGSRYNEQFF. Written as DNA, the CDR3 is TGTGCCACCCGGGGTGGCGGGAGTAGGTACAATGAGCAGTTCTTC.

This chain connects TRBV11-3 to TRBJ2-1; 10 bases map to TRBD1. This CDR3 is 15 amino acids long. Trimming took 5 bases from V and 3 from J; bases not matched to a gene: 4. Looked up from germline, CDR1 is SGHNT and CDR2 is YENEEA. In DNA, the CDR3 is TGTGCCAGCAGCAAGGGACAGGGGAGCTACAATGAGCAGTTCTTC. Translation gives CASSKGQGSYNEQFF.

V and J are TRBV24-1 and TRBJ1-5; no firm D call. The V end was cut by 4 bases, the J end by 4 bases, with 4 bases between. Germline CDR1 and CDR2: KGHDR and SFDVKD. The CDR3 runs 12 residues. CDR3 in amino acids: CATSDLNQPQHF. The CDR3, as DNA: TGTGCCACCAGTGACTTAAATCAGCCCCAGCATTTT.

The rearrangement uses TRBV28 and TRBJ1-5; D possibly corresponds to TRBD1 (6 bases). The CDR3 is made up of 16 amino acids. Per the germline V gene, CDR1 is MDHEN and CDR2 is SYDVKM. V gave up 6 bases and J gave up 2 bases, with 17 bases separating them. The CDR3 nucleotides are TGTGCCAGCAGGACACCCCCCCGGACAGGCAATCAGCCCCAGCATTTT. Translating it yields CASRTPPRTGNQPQHF.

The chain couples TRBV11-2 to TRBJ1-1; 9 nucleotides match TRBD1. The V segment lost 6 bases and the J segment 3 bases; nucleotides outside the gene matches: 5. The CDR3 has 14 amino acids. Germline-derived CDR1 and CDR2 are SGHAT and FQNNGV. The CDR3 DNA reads TGTGCCAGCAGGGTTACAGGGGGCCACACTGAAGCTTTCTTT. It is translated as CASRVTGGHTEAFF.

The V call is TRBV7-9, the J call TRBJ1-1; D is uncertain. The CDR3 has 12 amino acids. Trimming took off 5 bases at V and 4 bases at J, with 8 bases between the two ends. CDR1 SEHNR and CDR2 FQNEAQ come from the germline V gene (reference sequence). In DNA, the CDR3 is TGTGCCAGCAGCCTCTCCAGCACTGAAGCTTTCTTT. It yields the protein CASSLSSTEAFF.

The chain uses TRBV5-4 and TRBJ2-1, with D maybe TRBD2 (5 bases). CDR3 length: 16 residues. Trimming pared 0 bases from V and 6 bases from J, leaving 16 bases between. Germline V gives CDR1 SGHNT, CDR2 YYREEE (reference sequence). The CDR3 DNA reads TGTGCCAGCAGCTTGGTGGCTAGCTCCCGGTCCAATGAGCAGTTCTTC. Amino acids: CASSLVASSRSNEQFF. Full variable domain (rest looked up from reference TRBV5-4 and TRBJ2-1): ETGVTQSPTHLIKTRGQQVTLRCSSQSGHNTVSWYQQALGQGPQFIFQYYREEENGRGNFPPRFSGLQFPNYSSELNVNALELDDSALYLCASSLVASSRSNEQFFGPGTRLTVL.

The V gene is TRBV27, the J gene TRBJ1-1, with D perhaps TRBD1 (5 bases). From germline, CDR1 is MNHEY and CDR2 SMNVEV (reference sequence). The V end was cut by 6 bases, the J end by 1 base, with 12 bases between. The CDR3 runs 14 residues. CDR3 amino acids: CASSRGGGNTEAFF. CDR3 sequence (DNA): TGTGCCAGCAGCCGCGGGGGTGGGAACACTGAAGCTTTCTTT.

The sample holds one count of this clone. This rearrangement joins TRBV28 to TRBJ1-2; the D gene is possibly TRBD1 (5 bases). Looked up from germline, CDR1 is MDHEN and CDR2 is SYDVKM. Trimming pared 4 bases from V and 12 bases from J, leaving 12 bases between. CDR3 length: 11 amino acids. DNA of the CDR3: TGTGCCAGCAGTTCCCCAGGGCTGGACACCTTC. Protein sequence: CASSSPGLDTF.

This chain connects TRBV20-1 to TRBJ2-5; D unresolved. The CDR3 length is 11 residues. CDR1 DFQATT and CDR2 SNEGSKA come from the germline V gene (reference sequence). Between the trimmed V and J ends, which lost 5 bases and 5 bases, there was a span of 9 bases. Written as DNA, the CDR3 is TGCAGTGCTCAACTCAGGGAGACCCAGTACTTC. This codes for CSAQLRETQYF.

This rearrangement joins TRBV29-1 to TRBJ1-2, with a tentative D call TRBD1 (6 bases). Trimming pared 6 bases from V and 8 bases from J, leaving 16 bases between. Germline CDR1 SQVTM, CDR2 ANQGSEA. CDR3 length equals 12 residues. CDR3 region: CSVGAVSGGYTF. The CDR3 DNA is TGCAGCGTGGGGGCGGTGTCGGGAGGCTACACCTTC.

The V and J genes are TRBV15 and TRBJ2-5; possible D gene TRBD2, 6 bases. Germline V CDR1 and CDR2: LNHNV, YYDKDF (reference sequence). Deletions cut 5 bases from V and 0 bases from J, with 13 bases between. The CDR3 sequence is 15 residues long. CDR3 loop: CATSSRGVYQETQYF. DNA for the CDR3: TGTGCCACCAGCTCCCGCGGGGTGTACCAAGAGACCCAGTACTTC.

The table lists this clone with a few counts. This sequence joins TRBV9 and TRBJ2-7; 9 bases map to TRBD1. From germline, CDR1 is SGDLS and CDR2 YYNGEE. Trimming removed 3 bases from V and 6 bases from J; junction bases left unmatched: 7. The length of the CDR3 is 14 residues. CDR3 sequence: CASSDGTGFSEQYF. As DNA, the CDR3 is TGTGCCAGCAGCGACGGGACAGGGTTTTCCGAGCAGTACTTC.

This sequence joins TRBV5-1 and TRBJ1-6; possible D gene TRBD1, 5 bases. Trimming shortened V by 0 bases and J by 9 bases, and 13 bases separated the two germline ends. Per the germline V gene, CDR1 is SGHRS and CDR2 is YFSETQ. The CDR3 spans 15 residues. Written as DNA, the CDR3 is TGCGCCAGCAGCTTGGTATTCGGGGGGTTTTCACCCCTCCACTTT. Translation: CASSLVFGGFSPLHF.

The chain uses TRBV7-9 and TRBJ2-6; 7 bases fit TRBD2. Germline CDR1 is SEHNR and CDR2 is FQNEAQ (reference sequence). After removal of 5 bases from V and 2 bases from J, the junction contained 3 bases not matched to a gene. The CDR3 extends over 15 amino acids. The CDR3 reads CASSAGEPGANVLTF. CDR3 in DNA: TGTGCCAGCAGCGCGGGGGAACCTGGGGCCAACGTCCTGACTTTC.

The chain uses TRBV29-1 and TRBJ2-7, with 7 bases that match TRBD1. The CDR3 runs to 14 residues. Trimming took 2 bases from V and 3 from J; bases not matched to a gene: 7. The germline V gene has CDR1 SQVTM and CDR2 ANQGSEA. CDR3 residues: CSVETGQLNYEQYF. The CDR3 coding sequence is TGCAGCGTTGAAACGGGACAGTTGAACTACGAGCAGTACTTC.